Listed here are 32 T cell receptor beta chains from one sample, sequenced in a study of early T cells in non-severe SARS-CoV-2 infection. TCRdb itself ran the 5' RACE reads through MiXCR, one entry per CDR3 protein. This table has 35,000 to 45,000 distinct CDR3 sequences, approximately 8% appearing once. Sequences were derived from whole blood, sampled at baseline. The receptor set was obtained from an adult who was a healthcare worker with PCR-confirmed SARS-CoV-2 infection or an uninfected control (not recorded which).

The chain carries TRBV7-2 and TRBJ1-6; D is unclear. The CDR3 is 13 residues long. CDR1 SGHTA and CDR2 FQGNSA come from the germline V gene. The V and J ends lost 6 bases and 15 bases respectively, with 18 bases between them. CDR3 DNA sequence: TGTGCCAGCAGGCCCGCCCTTAGTCCCCGCCTCCACTTT. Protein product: CASRPALSPRLHF.

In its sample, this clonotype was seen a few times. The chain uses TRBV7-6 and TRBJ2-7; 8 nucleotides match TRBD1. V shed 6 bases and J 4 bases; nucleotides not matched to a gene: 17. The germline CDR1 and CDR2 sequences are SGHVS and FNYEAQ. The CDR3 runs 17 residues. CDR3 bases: TGTGCCAGCAGTAGCGCTACAGGGGGGCCGTTGGCTTACGAGCAGTACTTC. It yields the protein CASSSATGGPLAYEQYF.

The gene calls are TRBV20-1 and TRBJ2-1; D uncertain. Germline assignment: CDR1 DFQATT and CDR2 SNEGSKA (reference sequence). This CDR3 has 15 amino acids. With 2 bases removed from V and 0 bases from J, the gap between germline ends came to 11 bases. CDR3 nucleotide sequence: TGCAGTGCTAGACCGCCGGAGAGCTCCTACAATGAGCAGTTCTTC. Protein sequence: CSARPPESSYNEQFF.

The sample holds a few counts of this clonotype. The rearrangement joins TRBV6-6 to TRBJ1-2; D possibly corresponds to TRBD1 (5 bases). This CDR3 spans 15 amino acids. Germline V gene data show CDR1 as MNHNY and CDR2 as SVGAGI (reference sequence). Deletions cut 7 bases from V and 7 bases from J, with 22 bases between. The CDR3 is CASTPWGTESVGYTF. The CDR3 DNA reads TGTGCCAGCACCCCGTGGGGCACAGAATCGGTTGGCTACACCTTC.

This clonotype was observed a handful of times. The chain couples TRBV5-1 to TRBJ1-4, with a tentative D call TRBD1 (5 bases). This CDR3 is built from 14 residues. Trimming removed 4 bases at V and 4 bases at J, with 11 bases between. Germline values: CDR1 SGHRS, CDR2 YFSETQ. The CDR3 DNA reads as TGCGCCAGCAGCGGCCGGGGCCATAATGAAAAACTGTTTTTT. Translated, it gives CASSGRGHNEKLFF.

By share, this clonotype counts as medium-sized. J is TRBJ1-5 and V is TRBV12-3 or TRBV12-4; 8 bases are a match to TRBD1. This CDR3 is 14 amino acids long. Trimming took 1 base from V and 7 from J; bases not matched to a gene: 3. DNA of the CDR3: TGTGCCAGCAGTTTAGAACAGGGGGGGCAGCCCCAGCATTTT. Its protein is CASSLEQGGQPQHF.

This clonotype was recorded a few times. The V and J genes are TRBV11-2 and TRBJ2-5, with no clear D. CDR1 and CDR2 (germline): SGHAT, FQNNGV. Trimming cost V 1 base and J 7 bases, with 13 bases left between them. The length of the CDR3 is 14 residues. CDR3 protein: CASSLGQDLRTQYF. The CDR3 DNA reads TGTGCCAGCAGCTTAGGGCAGGACCTTAGGACCCAGTACTTC. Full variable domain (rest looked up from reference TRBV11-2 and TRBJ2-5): EAGVAQSPRYKIIEKRQSVAFWCNPISGHATLYWYQQILGQGPKLLIQFQNNGVVDDSQLPKDRFSAERLKGVDSTLKIQPAKLEDSAVYLCASSLGQDLRTQYFGPGTRLLVL.

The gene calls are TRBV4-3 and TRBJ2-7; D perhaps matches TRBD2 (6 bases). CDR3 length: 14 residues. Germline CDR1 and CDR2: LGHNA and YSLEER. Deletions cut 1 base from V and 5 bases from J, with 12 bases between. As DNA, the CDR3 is TGCGCCAGCAGCCAAGCCCTAGGAGGGAACGAGCAGTACTTC. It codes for CASSQALGGNEQYF.

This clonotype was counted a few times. Written as DNA, the CDR3 is TGTGCCAGTAGCAGGACCAACAGGCAGCAAGAATCACCCCTCCACTTT. It codes for CASSRTNRQQESPLHF. The V call is TRBV19, the J call TRBJ1-6, with D tentatively TRBD1 (5 bases). Trimming took off 6 bases at V and 10 bases at J, with 22 bases between the two ends. This CDR3 comprises 16 residues. Looked up from germline, CDR1 is LNHDA and CDR2 is SQIVND (reference sequence). The full variable domain, in which reference TRBV19 and TRBJ1-6 provide the parts outside the CDR3, is DGGITQSPKYLFRKEGQNVTLSCEQNLNHDAMYWYRQDPGQGLRLIYYSQIVNDFQKGDIAEGYSVSREKKESFPLTVTSAQKNPTAFYLCASSRTNRQQESPLHFGNGTRLTVT.

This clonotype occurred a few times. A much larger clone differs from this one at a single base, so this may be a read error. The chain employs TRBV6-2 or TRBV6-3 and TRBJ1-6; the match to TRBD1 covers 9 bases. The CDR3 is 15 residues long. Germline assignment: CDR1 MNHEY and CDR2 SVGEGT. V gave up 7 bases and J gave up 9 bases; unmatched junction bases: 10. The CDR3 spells CASIQGAQGTSPLHF. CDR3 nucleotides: TGTGCCAGCATACAGGGGGCGCAAGGGACTTCACCCCTCCACTTT.

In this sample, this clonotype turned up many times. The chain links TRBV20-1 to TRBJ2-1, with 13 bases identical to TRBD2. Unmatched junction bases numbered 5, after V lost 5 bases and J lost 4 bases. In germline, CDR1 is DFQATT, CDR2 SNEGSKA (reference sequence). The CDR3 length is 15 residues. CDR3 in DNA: TGCAGTGCTCCTAAGACTAGCGGGGGGTACAATGAGCAGTTCTTC. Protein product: CSAPKTSGGYNEQFF.

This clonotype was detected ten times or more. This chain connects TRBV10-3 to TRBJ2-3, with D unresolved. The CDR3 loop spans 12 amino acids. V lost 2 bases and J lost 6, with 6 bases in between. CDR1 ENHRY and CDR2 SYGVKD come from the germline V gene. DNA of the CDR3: TGTGCCATCAGTGAGGACAACGATACGCAGTATTTT. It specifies CAISEDNDTQYF.

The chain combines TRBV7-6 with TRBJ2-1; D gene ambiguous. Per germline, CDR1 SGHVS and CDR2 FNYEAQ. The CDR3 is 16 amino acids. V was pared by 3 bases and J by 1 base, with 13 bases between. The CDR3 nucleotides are TGTGCCAGCAGCTTTGGTATTCAGAAATCCTACAATGAGCAGTTCTTC. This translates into CASSFGIQKSYNEQFF. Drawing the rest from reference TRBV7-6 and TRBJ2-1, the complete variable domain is GAGVSQSPRYKVTKRGQDVALRCDPISGHVSLYWYRQALGQGPEFLTYFNYEAQQDKSGLPNDRFSAERPEGSISTLTIQRTEQRDSAMYRCASSFGIQKSYNEQFFGPGTRLTVL.

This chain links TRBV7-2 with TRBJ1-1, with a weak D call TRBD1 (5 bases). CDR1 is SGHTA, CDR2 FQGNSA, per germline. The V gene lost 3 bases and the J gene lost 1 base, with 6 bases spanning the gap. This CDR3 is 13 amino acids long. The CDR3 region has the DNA TGTGCCAGCAGCTTTCAGGGGAACACTGAAGCTTTCTTT. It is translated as CASSFQGNTEAFF.

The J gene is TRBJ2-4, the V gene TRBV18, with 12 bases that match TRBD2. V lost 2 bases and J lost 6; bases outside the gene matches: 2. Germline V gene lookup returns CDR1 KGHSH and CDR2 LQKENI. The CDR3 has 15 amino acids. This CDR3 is CASSPLGLAGNIQYF. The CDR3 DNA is TGTGCCAGCTCACCATTGGGACTAGCGGGAAACATTCAGTACTTC.

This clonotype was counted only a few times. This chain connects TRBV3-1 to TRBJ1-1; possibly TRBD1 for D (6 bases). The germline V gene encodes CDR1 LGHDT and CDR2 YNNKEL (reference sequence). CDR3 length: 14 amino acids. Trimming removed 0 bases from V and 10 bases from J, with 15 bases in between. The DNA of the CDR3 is TGTGCCAGCAGCCAAGATCGACAGGAGGACGGAGCTTTCTTT. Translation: CASSQDRQEDGAFF.

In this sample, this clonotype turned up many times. CDR3 coding DNA: TGTGCCAGCAGCTTAGGCGGTCGCCAGTTCTTC. This sequence encodes CASSLGGRQFF. The chain links TRBV11-2 to TRBJ2-1; D gene uncertain. V dropped 1 base and J dropped 13 bases, with 8 bases sitting between them. This CDR3 has 11 amino acids. Per the germline V gene, CDR1 is SGHAT and CDR2 is FQNNGV.

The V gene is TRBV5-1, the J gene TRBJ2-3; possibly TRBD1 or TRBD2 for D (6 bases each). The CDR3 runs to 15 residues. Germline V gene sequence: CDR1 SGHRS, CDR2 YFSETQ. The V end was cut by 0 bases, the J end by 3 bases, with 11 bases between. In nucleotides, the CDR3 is TGCGCCAGCAGCTTGGTAGGGGGGCCTACAGATACGCAGTATTTT. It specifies CASSLVGGPTDTQYF.

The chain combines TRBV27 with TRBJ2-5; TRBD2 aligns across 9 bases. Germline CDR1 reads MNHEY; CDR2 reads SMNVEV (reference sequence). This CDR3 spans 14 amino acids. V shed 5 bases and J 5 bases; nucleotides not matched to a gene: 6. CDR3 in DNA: TGTGCCAGCAGTAGCGGGGGGCCTGGGGAGACCCAGTACTTC. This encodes CASSSGGPGETQYF.

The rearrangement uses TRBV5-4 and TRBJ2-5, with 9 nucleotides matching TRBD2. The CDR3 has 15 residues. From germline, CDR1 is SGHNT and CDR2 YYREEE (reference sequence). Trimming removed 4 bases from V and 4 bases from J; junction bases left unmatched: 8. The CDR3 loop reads CASSQGLAGTETQYF. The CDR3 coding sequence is TGTGCCAGCAGCCAGGGACTAGCTGGAACAGAGACCCAGTACTTC. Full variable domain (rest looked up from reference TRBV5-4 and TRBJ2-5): ETGVTQSPTHLIKTRGQQVTLRCSSQSGHNTVSWYQQALGQGPQFIFQYYREEENGRGNFPPRFSGLQFPNYSSELNVNALELDDSALYLCASSQGLAGTETQYFGPGTRLLVL.

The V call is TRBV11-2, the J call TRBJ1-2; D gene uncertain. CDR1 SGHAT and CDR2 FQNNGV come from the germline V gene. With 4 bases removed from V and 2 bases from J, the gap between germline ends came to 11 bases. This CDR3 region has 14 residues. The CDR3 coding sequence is TGTGCCAGCAGCTCTTTTGGCAGGAACTATGGCTACACCTTC. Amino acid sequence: CASSSFGRNYGYTF.

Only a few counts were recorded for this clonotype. The CDR3 DNA reads TGTGCCAGTAGTATCGCCACAGGGGAAGAGACCCAGTACTTC. It is translated as CASSIATGEETQYF. The chain employs TRBV19 and TRBJ2-5, with 7 positions matching TRBD1. Germline loops: CDR1 LNHDA, CDR2 SQIVND (reference sequence). V lost 3 bases to trimming and J lost 3 bases; unmatched junction nucleotides: 4. The CDR3 totals 14 residues.

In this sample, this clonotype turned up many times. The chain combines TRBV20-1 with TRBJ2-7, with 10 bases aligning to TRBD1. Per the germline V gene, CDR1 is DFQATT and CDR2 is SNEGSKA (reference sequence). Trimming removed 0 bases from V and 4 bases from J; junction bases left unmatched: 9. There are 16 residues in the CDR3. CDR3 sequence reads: CSAREKGTGAHYEQYF. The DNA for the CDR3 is TGCAGTGCTAGAGAGAAGGGGACAGGGGCTCATTACGAGCAGTACTTC.

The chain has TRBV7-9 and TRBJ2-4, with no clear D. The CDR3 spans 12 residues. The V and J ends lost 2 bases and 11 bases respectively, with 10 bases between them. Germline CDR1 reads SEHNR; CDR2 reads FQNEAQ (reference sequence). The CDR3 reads CASSLSNPVQYF. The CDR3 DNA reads TGTGCCAGCAGCTTATCGAACCCGGTTCAGTACTTC. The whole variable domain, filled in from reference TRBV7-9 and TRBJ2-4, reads DTGVSQNPRHKITKRGQNVTFRCDPISEHNRLYWYRQTLGQGPEFLTYFQNEAQLEKSRLLSDRFSAERPKGSFSTLEIQRTEQGDSAMYLCASSLSNPVQYFGAGTRLSVL.

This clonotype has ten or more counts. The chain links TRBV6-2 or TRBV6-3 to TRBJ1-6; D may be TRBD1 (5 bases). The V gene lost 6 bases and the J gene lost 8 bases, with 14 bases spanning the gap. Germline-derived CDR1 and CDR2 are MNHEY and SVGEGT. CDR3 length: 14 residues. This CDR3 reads CASRIGAVDSPLHF. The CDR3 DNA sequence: TGTGCCAGCAGGATCGGGGCCGTGGATTCACCCCTCCACTTT.

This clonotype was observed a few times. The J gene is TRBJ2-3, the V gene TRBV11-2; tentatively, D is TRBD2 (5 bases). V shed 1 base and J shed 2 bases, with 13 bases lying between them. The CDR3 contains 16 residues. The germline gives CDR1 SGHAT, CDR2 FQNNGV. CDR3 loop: CASSLGLTAYTDTQYF. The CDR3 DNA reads TGTGCCAGCAGCTTAGGACTAACAGCCTACACAGATACGCAGTATTTT.

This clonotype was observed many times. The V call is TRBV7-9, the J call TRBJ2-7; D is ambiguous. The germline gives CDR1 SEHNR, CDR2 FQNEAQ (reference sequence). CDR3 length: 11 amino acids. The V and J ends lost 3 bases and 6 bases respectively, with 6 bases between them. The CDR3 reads CASSFGPEQYF. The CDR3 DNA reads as TGTGCCAGCAGCTTTGGCCCCGAGCAGTACTTC.

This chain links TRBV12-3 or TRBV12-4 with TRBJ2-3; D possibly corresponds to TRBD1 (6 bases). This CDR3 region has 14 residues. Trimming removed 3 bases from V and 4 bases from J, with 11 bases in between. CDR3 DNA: TGTGCCAGCAGTTTGAGGGGGTTTGCAGATACGCAGTATTTT. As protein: CASSLRGFADTQYF.

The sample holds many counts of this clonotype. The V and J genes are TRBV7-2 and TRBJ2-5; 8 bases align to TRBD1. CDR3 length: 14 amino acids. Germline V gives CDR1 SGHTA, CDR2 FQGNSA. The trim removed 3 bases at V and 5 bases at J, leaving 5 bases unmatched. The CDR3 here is CASSFDRGSETQYF. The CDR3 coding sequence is TGTGCCAGCAGCTTCGACAGGGGATCGGAGACCCAGTACTTC.

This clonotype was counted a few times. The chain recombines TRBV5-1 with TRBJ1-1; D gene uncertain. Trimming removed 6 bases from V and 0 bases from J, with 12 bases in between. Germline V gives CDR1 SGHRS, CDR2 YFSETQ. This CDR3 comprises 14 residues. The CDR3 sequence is CASNQTPMNTEAFF. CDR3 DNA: TGCGCCAGCAACCAGACCCCTATGAACACTGAAGCTTTCTTT.

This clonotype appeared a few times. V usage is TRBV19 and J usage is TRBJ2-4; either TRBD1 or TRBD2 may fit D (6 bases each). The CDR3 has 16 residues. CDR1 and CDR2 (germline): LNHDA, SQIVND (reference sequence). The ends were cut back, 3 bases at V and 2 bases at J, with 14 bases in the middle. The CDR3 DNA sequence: TGTGCCAGTAGTATTGTTGGGGGGCTTTCCAAAAACATTCAGTACTTC. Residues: CASSIVGGLSKNIQYF.

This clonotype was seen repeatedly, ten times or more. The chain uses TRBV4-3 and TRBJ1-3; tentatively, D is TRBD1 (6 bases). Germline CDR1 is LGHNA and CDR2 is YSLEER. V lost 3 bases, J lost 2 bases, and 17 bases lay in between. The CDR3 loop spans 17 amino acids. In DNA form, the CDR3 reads TGCGCCAGCAGCCATACATATACAGGGAGGGCTGGAAACACCATATATTTT. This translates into CASSHTYTGRAGNTIYF.